The 31 T cell receptor beta chains presented below share a single source sample, sequenced in a study of blood T cell repertoires in COVID-19. Method: immunoSEQ multiplex PCR; TCRdb's copy keeps in-frame clones and lacks some. This table has around 160,000 clones, around 84% appearing once. Sequencing input: PBMCs or T cells enriched from blood (not recorded which). These receptors were collected from a woman aged 50 to 60 who had been exposed to COVID-19.

This chain uses TRBV27 with TRBJ1-6; no definite D call. The CDR3 spans 18 residues. Germline CDR1 reads MNHEY; CDR2 reads SMNVEV (reference sequence). V lost 2 bases and J 5 bases, leaving 19 bases between the germline ends. In DNA, the CDR3 is TGTGCCAGCAGTTTAGATGCGCGCCCAAGCGCAGATAATTCACCCCTCCACTTT. It yields the protein CASSLDARPSADNSPLHF.

The gene calls are TRBV7-2 and TRBJ2-3; 7 bases line up with TRBD1. CDR1 is SGHTA, CDR2 FQGNSA, per germline. Trimming at V came to 1 base and at J to 6 bases, leaving 4 bases not matched to a gene. CDR3 length: 14 amino acids. In nucleotides, the CDR3 is TGTGCCAGCAGCTTAGGAGGGGGCAGGGATACGCAGTATTTT. It yields the protein CASSLGGGRDTQYF.

The J gene is TRBJ1-4, the V gene TRBV21-1; the DNA was not used to check the table's D call, TRBD1. TRBV21-1 is shown as a pseudogene. The CDR3 runs to 14 residues. CDR3 nucleotides: TGTGCCAGCACCTCAGGGACAACTAATGAAAAACTGTTTTTT. This sequence encodes CASTSGTTNEKLFF.

The gene calls are TRBV6-5 and TRBJ1-6; tentatively, D is TRBD1 (6 bases). The CDR3 has 12 amino acids. Germline CDR1 is MNHEY and CDR2 is SVGAGI. V was clipped by 2 bases and J by 13 bases, with 9 bases between them. The CDR3 nucleotides read TGTGCCAGCAGTTACCCAGGGGATCCCCTCCACTTT. Protein sequence: CASSYPGDPLHF.

CDR3 loop: CASSVGMGVHTF. The CDR3 DNA is TGTGCCAGCAGCGTCGGGATGGGAGTCCACACCTTC. The chain couples TRBV9 to TRBJ1-2; D call uncertain. The CDR3 length is 12 residues. Germline V gene data show CDR1 as SGDLS and CDR2 as YYNGEE. V shed 2 bases and J shed 12 bases, with 14 bases lying between them. Using reference TRBV9 and TRBJ1-2 for the parts outside the CDR3, the full variable domain is DSGVTQTPKHLITATGQRVTLRCSPRSGDLSVYWYQQSLDQGLQFLIQYYNGEERAKGNILERFSAQQFPDLHSELNLSSLELGDSALYFCASSVGMGVHTFGSGTRLTVV.

The chain has TRBV3-1 (or the pseudogene TRBV3-2) and TRBJ1-2, with 9 bases that match TRBD1. The CDR3 consists of 14 residues. Per germline, CDR1 LGHDT and CDR2 YNNKEL (reference sequence). V trimming: 5 bases; J trimming: 5 bases; junction bases outside the gene matches: 6. The CDR3 loop is CASSFRDRVYGYTF. The CDR3 DNA follows: TGTGCCAGCAGCTTCCGGGACAGGGTTTATGGCTACACCTTC.

The chain is built from TRBV13 and TRBJ2-7; TRBD2 might be the D (5 bases). With 2 bases removed from V and 2 bases from J, the gap between germline ends came to 10 bases. The germline V gene encodes CDR1 PRHDT and CDR2 FYEKMQ (reference sequence). The CDR3 is 14 amino acids. This chain's CDR3 is CASSLLDGTYEQYF. The CDR3 DNA is TGTGCCAGCAGCTTACTGGACGGGACCTACGAGCAGTACTTC.

The chain employs TRBV27 and TRBJ1-6; TRBD1 matches 7 bases. CDR1 is MNHEY, CDR2 SMNVEV, per germline (reference sequence). CDR3 length: 14 amino acids. V lost 3 bases to trimming and J lost 9 bases; unmatched junction nucleotides: 5. Here the CDR3 DNA reads TGTGCCAGCAGTTTGGGGGGACAGTCTTCACCCCTCCACTTT. Encoded protein: CASSLGGQSSPLHF.

This clone was seen a single time. CDR3 bases: TGCGCCAGCAGTGGGACAGATTACGAGCAGTACTTC. Protein product: CASSGTDYEQYF. This chain connects TRBV10-1 to TRBJ2-7; a possible D gene is TRBD1 (6 bases). Trimming cost V 4 bases and J 4 bases, with 8 bases left between them. The CDR3 runs 12 residues. Germline lookup yields CDR1 WNHNN and CDR2 SYGVQD (reference sequence).

This clone was recorded a few times. The rearrangement links TRBV6-5 to TRBJ1-2; D perhaps matches TRBD1 (6 bases). V was trimmed by 6 bases and J by 8 bases, leaving 16 bases between them. The CDR3 spans 13 residues. Germline values: CDR1 MNHEY, CDR2 SVGAGI. CDR3 DNA: TGTGCCAGCAGCAGGGGCGGTCGGCGAGGCTACACCTTC. Translating it yields CASSRGGRRGYTF.

The chain has TRBV27 and TRBJ1-2; possibly TRBD1 for D (6 bases). The V end lost 0 bases, the J end lost 8 bases, and 16 bases lay between the germline ends. Germline V gene sequence: CDR1 MNHEY, CDR2 SMNVEV (reference sequence). The CDR3 has 15 amino acids. The CDR3, as DNA: TGTGCCAGCAGTTTATCGATCGCGACAGGTCAGGGCTACACCTTC. The encoded protein is CASSLSIATGQGYTF.

The J gene is TRBJ2-2, the V gene TRBV30, with D perhaps matching TRBD2 (6 bases). The CDR3 spans 13 residues. Germline-derived CDR1 and CDR2 are GTSNPN and SVGIG (reference sequence). V was clipped by 8 bases and J by 6 bases, with 16 bases between them. The CDR3 here is CARGGRGPGELFF. CDR3 nucleotides: TGTGCCCGTGGGGGGAGAGGACCCGGGGAGCTGTTTTTT.

V gene TRBV18 combines with J gene TRBJ1-4; D gene unclear. This CDR3 has 13 residues. CDR1 is KGHSH, CDR2 LQKENI, per germline. V was shortened by 4 bases and J by 3 bases, with 6 bases between the two germline ends. CDR3 nucleotides: TGTGCCAGCTCACTGCGTCCTAATGAAAAACTGTTTTTT. It codes for CASSLRPNEKLFF. The whole variable domain, remainder taken from reference TRBV18 and TRBJ1-4, is NAGVMQNPRHLVRRRGQEARLRCSPMKGHSHVYWYRQLPEEGLKFMVYLQKENIIDESGMPKERFSAEFPKEGPSILRIQQVVRGDSAAYFCASSLRPNEKLFFGSGTQLSVL.

The J gene is TRBJ2-3, the V gene TRBV5-1; maybe TRBD1 (5 bases). The CDR3 covers 16 residues. The germline CDR1 and CDR2 sequences are SGHRS and YFSETQ. The V gene lost 2 bases and the J gene lost 2 bases, with 15 bases spanning the gap. The CDR3 DNA reads TGCGCCAGCAGCTTCGACAGAGTTGGATTCACAGATACGCAGTATTTT. Translating gives CASSFDRVGFTDTQYF.

The chain joins TRBV12-3 or TRBV12-4 to TRBJ1-5; no reliable D call. Trimming stripped 8 bases from V and 0 bases from J, with 8 bases between. This CDR3 region has 13 residues. CDR3 coding DNA: TGTGCCAGCGTCGGGGATAGCAATCAGCCCCAGCATTTT. Protein: CASVGDSNQPQHF.

J is TRBJ1-1 and V is TRBV9, with D possibly matching TRBD1 (5 bases). The CDR3 has 13 amino acids. Germline CDR1 and CDR2: SGDLS and YYNGEE. The V and J ends lost 0 bases and 7 bases respectively, with 10 bases between them. The CDR3 here is CASSVEEGFEAFF. CDR3 nucleotide sequence: TGTGCCAGCAGCGTAGAGGAGGGGTTTGAAGCTTTCTTT.

The V and J genes are TRBV7-6 and TRBJ2-2, with 9 bases fitting TRBD1. Germline V gives CDR1 SGHVS, CDR2 FNYEAQ. CDR3 size: 16 residues. V dropped 3 bases and J dropped 1; count of bases not matched to a gene: 3. The CDR3 DNA is TGTGCCAGCAGCTTGGGACAGGGTCAGAACACCGGGGAGCTGTTTTTT. This encodes CASSLGQGQNTGELFF. Looking up the rest from reference TRBV7-6 and TRBJ2-2 gives the full variable domain: GAGVSQSPRYKVTKRGQDVALRCDPISGHVSLYWYRQALGQGPEFLTYFNYEAQQDKSGLPNDRFSAERPEGSISTLTIQRTEQRDSAMYRCASSLGQGQNTGELFFGEGSRLTVL.

This clone was picked up one time. The chain links TRBV5-6 to TRBJ2-4; D may be TRBD2 (6 bases). CDR1 and CDR2 (germline): SGHDT, YYEEEE. The CDR3 runs 13 residues. V was clipped by 4 bases and J by 9 bases, with 14 bases between them. CDR3 in DNA: TGTGCCAGCAGCCCCGGAGGGCCCGGCATTCAGTACTTC. Translated: CASSPGGPGIQYF.

CDR3 bases: TGTGCCAGCAGCTCCCCAGCGGTCGGGTCCTACGAGCAGTACTTC. This gives the protein CASSSPAVGSYEQYF. The genes are TRBV28 and TRBJ2-7; a weak D match, TRBD2 (5 bases). Germline V gene data show CDR1 as MDHEN and CDR2 as SYDVKM. V lost 6 bases, J lost 1 base, and 16 bases lay in between. The length of the CDR3 is 15 residues. The full variable domain, rest sourced from reference TRBV28 and TRBJ2-7, is DVKVTQSSRYLVKRTGEKVFLECVQDMDHENMFWYRQDPGLGLRLIYFSYDVKMKEKGDIPEGYSVSREKKERFSLILESASTNQTSMYLCASSSPAVGSYEQYFGPGTRLTVT.

V usage is TRBV5-1 and J usage is TRBJ1-2, with TRBD1 matching 8 bases. Per the germline V gene, CDR1 is SGHRS and CDR2 is YFSETQ. The V segment lost 0 bases and the J segment 2 bases; nucleotides outside the gene matches: 6. This CDR3 has 16 amino acids. The CDR3: CASSLGGRGRNYGYTF. The CDR3 region has the DNA TGCGCCAGCAGCTTGGGTGGCAGGGGGCGCAACTATGGCTACACCTTC.

The rearrangement links TRBV11-2 to TRBJ1-3; D is possibly TRBD1 (6 bases). CDR3 size: 15 residues. Trimming stripped 6 bases from V and 1 base from J, with 13 bases between. Germline loops: CDR1 SGHAT, CDR2 FQNNGV. The CDR3 DNA follows: TGTGCCAGCAGTTTACAGGGAAATTCTGGAAACACCATATATTTT. It codes for CASSLQGNSGNTIYF.

This chain uses TRBV3-1 (or the pseudogene TRBV3-2) with TRBJ2-7, with 7 bases that match TRBD2. The CDR3 contains 14 residues. In germline, CDR1 is LGHDT, CDR2 YNNKEL (reference sequence). V was pared by 11 bases and J by 0 bases, with 10 bases of the junction left unmatched. CDR3 in amino acids: CASSSGVSSYEQYF. As DNA, the CDR3 is TGTGCCTCCTCCAGCGGGGTCAGCTCCTACGAGCAGTACTTC.

This chain joins TRBV3-1 (or the pseudogene TRBV3-2) and TRBJ1-5, with 8 bases fitting TRBD1. Germline V lookup: CDR1 LGHDT, CDR2 YNNKEL (reference sequence). V shed 2 bases, J shed 6 bases, and the junction held 6 bases outside the gene matches. CDR3 size: 15 residues. CDR3 in DNA: TGTGCCAGCAGCCAAAATCCAGGGGGCGGTCAGCCCCAGCATTTT. This translates into CASSQNPGGGQPQHF.

This clone was counted once. The chain uses TRBV5-1 and TRBJ2-5, with TRBD2 matching over 8 bases. Germline CDR1 reads SGHRS; CDR2 reads YFSETQ. The CDR3 length is 15 residues. J lost 2 bases, V lost 6 bases, and 9 bases had no gene match. CDR3 loop: CASNPLAGPQETQYF. CDR3 sequence (DNA): TGCGCCAGCAACCCCCTAGCGGGCCCTCAAGAGACCCAGTACTTC.

V and J are TRBV27 and TRBJ2-2, with D perhaps matching TRBD2 (5 bases). The CDR3 is made up of 14 amino acids. Trimming took 7 bases from V and 4 from J, leaving 13 bases between them. Germline loops: CDR1 MNHEY, CDR2 SMNVEV (reference sequence). The CDR3 is CASTYEGRTGELFF. As DNA, the CDR3 is TGTGCCAGCACCTACGAGGGTCGCACCGGGGAGCTGTTTTTT.

This chain uses TRBV18 with TRBJ2-2; tentatively, D is TRBD1 (5 bases). CDR1 KGHSH and CDR2 LQKENI come from the germline V gene. V lost 6 bases and J 5 bases, leaving 10 bases between the germline ends. The CDR3 has 13 amino acids. The CDR3 DNA sequence: TGTGCCAGCTCCTATGCAGGGACCGGGGAGCTGTTTTTT. Amino acid sequence: CASSYAGTGELFF.

The chain combines TRBV30 with TRBJ1-2; D is possibly TRBD1 (5 bases). The ends were cut back, 3 bases at V and 6 bases at J, with 11 bases in the middle. The length of the CDR3 is 12 residues. Germline V gives CDR1 GTSNPN, CDR2 SVGIG (reference sequence). The CDR3 sequence is CAWSRGVDGYTF. CDR3 sequence (DNA): TGTGCCTGGAGCCGGGGGGTAGATGGCTACACCTTC.

The chain links TRBV5-1 to TRBJ2-3; D is unclear. The CDR3 consists of 13 residues. CDR1 is SGHRS and CDR2 is YFSETQ in the germline V gene. The V end lost 2 bases, the J end lost 2 bases, and 6 bases lay between the germline ends. CDR3 amino acids: CASSLAVTDTQYF. DNA for the CDR3: TGCGCCAGCAGCTTAGCTGTCACAGATACGCAGTATTTT.

V and J are TRBV27 and TRBJ2-1; no clear D. V lost 3 bases and J lost 3, with 6 bases in between. The CDR3 covers 13 residues. Germline CDR1 and CDR2: MNHEY and SMNVEV (reference sequence). DNA for the CDR3: TGTGCCAGCAGTTTGGCCAGCTACAATGAGCAGTTCTTC. Protein product: CASSLASYNEQFF.

This clone came up once. V usage is TRBV11-2 and J usage is TRBJ1-4; TRBD1 might be the D (5 bases). Per germline, CDR1 SGHAT and CDR2 FQNNGV. CDR3 length equals 15 residues. Between the trimmed V and J ends, which lost 1 base and 7 bases, there was a span of 13 bases. In DNA, the CDR3 is TGTGCCAGCAGCTTAGGGGGCGGGGCAGGTGAAAAACTGTTTTTT. It codes for CASSLGGGAGEKLFF.

The chain uses TRBV10-3 and TRBJ2-3, with 12 bases matching TRBD1. Trimming took 4 bases from V and 1 from J; bases not matched to a gene: 6. From germline, CDR1 is ENHRY and CDR2 SYGVKD. The CDR3 is 17 residues long. The CDR3 here is CAISGGTGGSGTDTQYF. CDR3 bases: TGTGCCATCAGTGGGGGGACAGGGGGCAGCGGCACAGATACGCAGTATTTT.